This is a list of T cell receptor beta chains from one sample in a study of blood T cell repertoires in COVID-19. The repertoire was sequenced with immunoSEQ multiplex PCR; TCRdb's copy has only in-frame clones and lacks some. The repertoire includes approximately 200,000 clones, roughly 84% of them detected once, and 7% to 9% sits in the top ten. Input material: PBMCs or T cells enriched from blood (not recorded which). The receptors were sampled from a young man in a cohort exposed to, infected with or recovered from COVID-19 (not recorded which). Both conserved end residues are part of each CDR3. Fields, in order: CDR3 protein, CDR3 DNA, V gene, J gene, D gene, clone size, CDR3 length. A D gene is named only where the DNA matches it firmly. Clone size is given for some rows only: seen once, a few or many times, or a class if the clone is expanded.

CASSPTRTGGGNEQFF	TGTGCCAGCAGTCCTACCCGGACAGGGGGGGGGAATGAGCAGTTCTTC	TRBV27	TRBJ2-1	TRBD1	.	16
CASTWFSALAGLRGSTDTQYF	TGTGCCAGCACTTGGTTTTCGGCACTAGCGGGCCTCCGGGGGTCGACAGATACGCAGTATTTT	TRBV7-8	TRBJ2-3	TRBD2	once	21
CASSLGYRVNYGYTF	TGTGCCAGCAGTTTGGGGTACAGGGTTAACTATGGCTACACCTTC	TRBV28	TRBJ1-2	.	.	15
CATSDPGLGNTIYF	TGTGCCACCAGTGATCCAGGATTGGGAAACACCATATATTTT	TRBV24-1	TRBJ1-3	.	.	14
CASSTRTYPLSGELFF	TGTGCCAGCAGCACCCGGACATACCCCCTCTCCGGGGAGCTGTTTTTT	TRBV5-4	TRBJ2-2	.	.	16
CASSNQARGTDTQYF	TGTGCCAGCAGCAATCAGGCACGTGGCACAGATACGCAGTATTTT	TRBV28	TRBJ2-3	.	.	15
CASTFYDRNTEAFF	TGTGCCAGCACCTTTTACGACAGGAACACTGAAGCTTTCTTT	TRBV28	TRBJ1-1	.	.	14
CASSLALRGDTEAFF	TGCGCCAGCAGCTTGGCACTCCGGGGGGACACTGAAGCTTTCTTT	TRBV5-1	TRBJ1-1	.	.	15
CAVRGGDTDSGNTIYF	TGTGCCGTGAGAGGGGGGGACACTGACTCTGGAAACACCATATATTTT	TRBV10-3	TRBJ1-3	.	.	16
CASSLLGGWVTGELFF	TGTGCCAGCAGTTTATTAGGGGGCTGGGTCACCGGGGAGCTGTTTTTT	TRBV28	TRBJ2-2	TRBD1	.	16
CASSLGAGKAGGSYNEQFF	TGTGCCAGCAGTCTCGGGGCAGGGAAAGCGGGAGGATCCTACAATGAGCAGTTCTTC	TRBV28	TRBJ2-1	TRBD2	.	19
CASSSTGQVNTEAFF	TGTGCCAGCAGCTCCACGGGACAGGTGAACACTGAAGCTTTCTTT	TRBV7-9	TRBJ1-1	TRBD1	.	15
CASRRAGDGYTF	TGTGCCAGCAGGCGGGCTGGGGATGGCTACACCTTC	TRBV28	TRBJ1-2	.	.	12
CASSSLIRGQPQHF	TGTGCCAGCAGCTCCCTCATCCGCGGTCAGCCCCAGCATTTT	TRBV11-2	TRBJ1-5	.	.	14
CASSLGGGYEQYF	TGTGCCAGCAGCTTAGGTGGGGGGTACGAGCAGTACTTC	TRBV13	TRBJ2-7	.	.	13
CASSQDLWLAGAEQYF	TGTGCCAGCAGCCAAGATTTGTGGCTAGCGGGAGCCGAGCAGTACTTC	TRBV14	TRBJ2-7	TRBD2	.	16
CASSDPGEPMYNEQFF	TGTGCCAGCAGCGACCCGGGGGAGCCGATGTACAATGAGCAGTTCTTC	TRBV25-1	TRBJ2-1	.	.	16
CASALDEVTQYF	TGTGCCAGCGCTTTAGATGAGGTTACGCAGTATTTT	TRBV2	TRBJ2-3	.	.	12
CAISDSGSNQPQHF	TGTGCCATCAGTGACTCGGGGAGCAATCAGCCCCAGCATTTT	TRBV10-3	TRBJ1-5	.	few	14
CASRDRGYLTF	TGTGCCAGCAGAGACAGGGGCTATCTCACCTTC	TRBV2	TRBJ1-2	TRBD1	.	11
CASSRSGTGITEAFF	TGTGCCAGTAGTAGATCCGGGACAGGGATCACTGAAGCTTTCTTT	TRBV19	TRBJ1-1	TRBD1	.	15
CASRRNTEAFF	TGTGCCAGCCGCAGGAACACTGAAGCTTTCTTT	TRBV7-8	TRBJ1-1	.	.	11
CASSELDSPNEKLFF	TGTGCCAGCAGCGAATTGGACAGTCCGAATGAAAAACTGTTTTTT	TRBV28	TRBJ1-4	.	.	15
CASSHPLLSSGANVLTF	TGTGCCAGCAGCCATCCCCTTCTGAGCTCTGGGGCCAACGTCCTGACTTTC	TRBV9	TRBJ2-6	.	.	17
CASSFAQGFDYGYTF	TGTGCCAGCAGTTTTGCGCAGGGGTTCGACTATGGCTACACCTTC	TRBV28	TRBJ1-2	.	.	15
CASTRLAVHTSTDTQYF	TGCGCCAGCACCCGACTAGCGGTACACACTAGCACAGATACGCAGTATTTT	TRBV5-1	TRBJ2-3	TRBD2	.	17
CASSRETSGSSEQFF	TGTGCCAGCAGCCGAGAGACTAGCGGGAGTTCTGAGCAGTTCTTC	TRBV3-1/TRBV3-2	TRBJ2-1	TRBD2	.	15
CAIGTGFGSPLHF	TGTGCCATCGGCACAGGGTTTGGTTCACCCCTCCACTTT	TRBV10-3	TRBJ1-6	.	once	13
CASSGDRGLYEQYF	TGTGCCAGCAGCGGGGACAGGGGGCTCTACGAGCAGTACTTC	TRBV7-9	TRBJ2-7	TRBD1	.	14
CASRGRGKYYEQYF	TGTGCCAGCAGAGGGCGCGGGAAATACTACGAGCAGTACTTC	TRBV11-2	TRBJ2-7	.	once	14
CASSPYQGTPMYEQFF	TGTGCCAGCAGCCCCTATCAGGGAACACCAATGTATGAGCAGTTCTTC	TRBV27	TRBJ2-1	.	.	16
CASRIDRGRRTDTQYF	TGTGCCAGCAGGATAGACAGGGGCCGTCGCACAGATACGCAGTATTTT	TRBV28	TRBJ2-3	TRBD1	once	16
CASSLGAGNGLNTEAFF	TGTGCCAGCAGCTTGGGAGCAGGGAACGGTCTGAACACTGAAGCTTTCTTT	TRBV5-4	TRBJ1-1	.	.	17
CASSTTSTFAGELFF	TGTGCCAGCAGTACGACTAGTACATTCGCCGGGGAGCTGTTTTTT	TRBV2	TRBJ2-2	.	.	15
CASDDQGREAFF	TGTGCCAGTGATGACCAGGGGAGAGAAGCTTTCTTT	TRBV19	TRBJ1-1	.	.	12
CASSPNRNTEAFF	TGTGCCAGCAGCCCAAATCGGAACACTGAAGCTTTCTTT	TRBV6-2/TRBV6-3	TRBJ1-1	.	.	13
CASSPQIREGTEAFF	TGTGCCAGCAGCCCCCAGATCAGGGAGGGGACTGAAGCTTTCTTT	TRBV9	TRBJ1-1	.	.	15
CASSRRGGMQDTEAFF	TGCGCCAGCAGCCGACGCGGGGGGATGCAGGACACTGAAGCTTTCTTT	TRBV5-1	TRBJ1-1	.	.	16
CASSESRAVSSYNEQFF	TGCGCCAGCAGTGAGTCGAGGGCTGTCAGCTCCTACAATGAGCAGTTCTTC	TRBV10-1	TRBJ2-1	.	.	17
CASSLRALAGFGNTEAFF	TGTGCCAGCAGTTTACGCGCCTTGGCGGGGTTTGGGAACACTGAAGCTTTCTTT	TRBV27	TRBJ1-1	.	once	18
CASSSASGFHNEQFF	TGTGCCAGCAGCTCGGCTAGCGGGTTCCACAATGAGCAGTTCTTC	TRBV7-3	TRBJ2-1	TRBD2	.	15
CASSSDRVRDGYTF	TGTGCCAGCAGCTCAGACAGGGTGCGGGATGGCTACACCTTC	TRBV7-9	TRBJ1-2	TRBD1	once	14
CATSRQTGLLVTDTQYF	TGTGCCACCAGCAGACAGACAGGCCTCTTAGTCACAGATACGCAGTATTTT	TRBV15	TRBJ2-3	.	.	17
CASSSKGLAYEQYF	TGTGCCAGCAGCAGCAAAGGACTAGCCTACGAGCAGTACTTC	TRBV7-9	TRBJ2-7	TRBD2	.	14
CASGPGQGESHHYEQYF	TGCGCCAGCGGGCCGGGACAGGGGGAATCCCACCACTACGAGCAGTACTTC	TRBV10-2	TRBJ2-7	TRBD1	.	17
CASVERDRYEQYF	TGTGCCAGCGTGGAACGGGACAGATACGAGCAGTACTTC	TRBV6-5	TRBJ2-7	TRBD1	.	13
CATSETTSGAETQYF	TGTGCCACCAGTGAGACGACTAGCGGGGCAGAGACCCAGTACTTC	TRBV24-1	TRBJ2-5	TRBD2	once	15
CAIRQSPNQPQHF	TGTGCCATCAGACAGAGTCCAAATCAGCCCCAGCATTTT	TRBV10-3	TRBJ1-5	.	.	13
CASRILGLGGSEAKNIQYF	TGTGCCAGCCGGATTTTGGGTCTAGGCGGGAGCGAAGCCAAAAACATTCAGTACTTC	TRBV7-2	TRBJ2-4	TRBD2	.	19
CASSLFGQRGSGGELFF	TGTGCCAGCAGCCTATTCGGTCAAAGGGGATCGGGCGGGGAGCTGTTTTTT	TRBV5-4	TRBJ2-2	.	.	17
CASVVGRGQPQHF	TGCGCCAGCGTGGTGGGGCGCGGACAGCCCCAGCATTTT	TRBV23-1	TRBJ1-5	.	few	13
CASSPRTGGGNEQYF	TGTGCCAGCAGCCCCCGGACAGGAGGGGGAAACGAGCAGTACTTC	TRBV7-8	TRBJ2-7	.	.	15
CASRRRVDQPQHF	TGTGCCAGCAGGCGTCGGGTAGATCAGCCCCAGCATTTT	TRBV28	TRBJ1-5	.	.	13
CASSRHLLDSMNTEAFF	TGTGCCAGCAGCCGTCACCTACTGGACAGCATGAACACTGAAGCTTTCTTT	TRBV7-6	TRBJ1-1	.	.	17
CASSQEAFRTNEKLFF	TGCGCCAGCAGCCAAGAGGCTTTCAGAACTAATGAAAAACTGTTTTTT	TRBV4-1	TRBJ1-4	.	.	16
CATSRVPGELRNSPLHF	TGTGCCACCAGCAGAGTGCCCGGGGAGCTGCGGAATTCACCCCTCCACTTT	TRBV15	TRBJ1-6	.	once	17
CATQGKGGYTF	TGTGCCACTCAGGGGAAGGGAGGCTACACCTTC	TRBV19	TRBJ1-2	.	.	11
CASMRLDTQYF	TGTGCCAGCATGCGTTTAGATACGCAGTATTTT	TRBV2	TRBJ2-3	.	.	11
CASSSRLAGVGGTQYF	TGTGCCAGCAGCTCCCGACTAGCGGGAGTTGGTGGTACGCAGTATTTT	TRBV7-3	TRBJ2-3	TRBD2	.	16